These T cell receptor beta chains were read from a single sample in a study of neurological immune-mediated disorders. Using its own MiXCR run on the 5' RACE reads, TCRdb lists one record per CDR3 protein. In the table there are tens of thousands of distinct CDR3 sequences, approximately 4.6% of which are singletons. Input material: PBMCs. These receptors were taken from a woman aged 45 to 65 with multiple sclerosis. Each CDR3 is given with its conserved first and last residue. D genes are given only for firm matches. Size is stated for part of the rows, as once, few or many counts, or as a class when the clone is expanded.

J gene: TRBJ2-3; V gene: TRBV7-9; clone size: many; CDR3 length: 13; D gene: -; CDR3 DNA: TGTGCCAGCAGCCCGTACGGTGAGGATACGCAGTATTTT; CDR3 protein: CASSPYGEDTQYF
J gene: TRBJ1-5; V gene: TRBV5-5; clone size: many; CDR3 length: 17; D gene: TRBD1; CDR3 DNA: TGTGCCAGCAGCCGGTGGACAGGGGGCGATAGCAATCAGCCCCAGCATTTT; CDR3 protein: CASSRWTGGDSNQPQHF
J gene: TRBJ1-5; V gene: TRBV5-4; clone size: -; CDR3 length: 11; D gene: -; CDR3 DNA: TGTGCCAGCAAGTTAAATCAGCCCCAGAATTTT; CDR3 protein: CASKLNQPQNF
J gene: TRBJ1-6; V gene: TRBV5-1; clone size: many; CDR3 length: 17; D gene: -; CDR3 DNA: TGCGCCAGCAGCTTGGTATCCTCGGGGGCCCCAAATTCACCCCTCCACTTT; CDR3 protein: CASSLVSSGAPNSPLHF
J gene: TRBJ2-3; V gene: TRBV20-1; clone size: many; CDR3 length: 13; D gene: -; CDR3 DNA: TGCAGTGCTAACGGGCGGGGCACAGATACGCAGTATTTT; CDR3 protein: CSANGRGTDTQYF
J gene: TRBJ1-1; V gene: TRBV15; clone size: many; CDR3 length: 12; D gene: -; CDR3 DNA: TGTGCCACCAGCGGATTAGACGGAGAAGCTTTCTTT; CDR3 protein: CATSGLDGEAFF
J gene: TRBJ2-3; V gene: TRBV20-1; clone size: once; CDR3 length: 14; D gene: -; CDR3 DNA: TGCAGTGCCTTTGGTGGAGCGGGCACAGATACGCAGTATTTT; CDR3 protein: CSAFGGAGTDTQYF
J gene: TRBJ2-1; V gene: TRBV5-1; clone size: many; CDR3 length: 16; D gene: TRBD2; CDR3 DNA: TGCGCCAGCAGCTTGCTAGCGGGGGGGCCCGGCAATGAGCAGTTCTTC; CDR3 protein: CASSLLAGGPGNEQFF
J gene: TRBJ1-6; V gene: TRBV4-3; clone size: -; CDR3 length: 18; D gene: -; CDR3 DNA: TGCGCCAGCAGCCAAGAATCTACAGCGAGCTCCTATAATTCACCCCTCAACTTT; CDR3 protein: CASSQESTASSYNSPLNF
J gene: TRBJ1-6; V gene: TRBV20-1; clone size: many; CDR3 length: 16; D gene: -; CDR3 DNA: TGCAGTGCTAGGGAGGGGTTGCAGGGACCTAATTCACCCCTCCACTTT; CDR3 protein: CSAREGLQGPNSPLHF
J gene: TRBJ2-3; V gene: TRBV7-7; clone size: many; CDR3 length: 14; D gene: TRBD2; CDR3 DNA: TGTGCTAGCAGTTCGGGACTAAGCACAGATACGCAGTATTTT; CDR3 protein: CASSSGLSTDTQYF
J gene: TRBJ1-4; V gene: TRBV11-3; clone size: -; CDR3 length: 13; D gene: -; CDR3 DNA: TGTGCCAGCAGCCCGGAGGGAGGCGAAAAACTGTTTTTT; CDR3 protein: CASSPEGGEKLFF
J gene: TRBJ2-3; V gene: TRBV7-2; clone size: -; CDR3 length: 16; D gene: TRBD2; CDR3 DNA: TGTGCCAGCAGCCCGTTAGCGGGGGCCAGCACAGATACGCAGTATTTT; CDR3 protein: CASSPLAGASTDTQYF
J gene: TRBJ1-3; V gene: TRBV9; clone size: many; CDR3 length: 13; D gene: -; CDR3 DNA: TGTGCCAGCAGCCCTCGATTGTTGCACACCATATATTTT; CDR3 protein: CASSPRLLHTIYF
J gene: TRBJ2-7; V gene: TRBV7-9; clone size: many; CDR3 length: 12; D gene: -; CDR3 DNA: TGTGCCAGCAGCTTAGGAGGGCTCGAGCAGTACTTC; CDR3 protein: CASSLGGLEQYF
J gene: TRBJ1-2; V gene: TRBV3-1; clone size: many; CDR3 length: 16; D gene: -; CDR3 DNA: TGTGCCAGCAGCCAAGATCTTCAGGGAGTGTACTATGGCTACACCTTC; CDR3 protein: CASSQDLQGVYYGYTF
J gene: TRBJ1-4; V gene: TRBV7-6; clone size: many; CDR3 length: 15; D gene: -; CDR3 DNA: TGTGCCAGCAGCTTAGACAGAACAACTAATGAAAAACTGTTTTTT; CDR3 protein: CASSLDRTTNEKLFF
J gene: TRBJ1-6; V gene: TRBV20-1; clone size: many; CDR3 length: 15; D gene: -; CDR3 DNA: TGCAGTGCTAGTAATAGGGGCCTAGGGAATTCACCCCTCCACTTT; CDR3 protein: CSASNRGLGNSPLHF
J gene: TRBJ2-3; V gene: TRBV20-1; clone size: many; CDR3 length: 14; D gene: -; CDR3 DNA: TGCAGTGCTAGAGTCCCTCCCCCCGTAGATACGCAGTATTTT; CDR3 protein: CSARVPPPVDTQYF
J gene: TRBJ2-2; V gene: TRBV15; clone size: -; CDR3 length: 16; D gene: TRBD1; CDR3 DNA: TGTGCCACCAGCAGAGAAAGGGGGCGGAACACCGGGGAGCTGTTTTTT; CDR3 protein: CATSRERGRNTGELFF
J gene: TRBJ2-3; V gene: TRBV12-3/TRBV12-4; clone size: few; CDR3 length: 16; D gene: -; CDR3 DNA: TGTGCCAGCAGCAAGAGGGGTCTCCTTCCCACAGATACGCAGTATTTT; CDR3 protein: CASSKRGLLPTDTQYF
J gene: TRBJ2-6; V gene: TRBV6-2/TRBV6-3; clone size: many; CDR3 length: 16; D gene: -; CDR3 DNA: TGTGCCAGCAGTTACTTATCGGGTGCCGGGGCCAACGTCCTGACTTTC; CDR3 protein: CASSYLSGAGANVLTF
J gene: TRBJ1-5; V gene: TRBV18; clone size: many; CDR3 length: 14; D gene: -; CDR3 DNA: TGTGCCAGCTCAGGGTCAGTTGGCAATCAGCCCCAGCATTTT; CDR3 protein: CASSGSVGNQPQHF
J gene: TRBJ1-1; V gene: TRBV28; clone size: medium-sized; CDR3 length: 11; D gene: -; CDR3 DNA: TGTGCCAGCGTCCAGAACACTGAAGCTTTCTTT; CDR3 protein: CASVQNTEAFF
J gene: TRBJ1-1; V gene: TRBV3-1; clone size: -; CDR3 length: 14; D gene: -; CDR3 DNA: TGTGCCAGCAGCCAAGATATCGGGAACACTGAAGCTTTCTTT; CDR3 protein: CASSQDIGNTEAFF
J gene: TRBJ1-2; V gene: TRBV7-2; clone size: many; CDR3 length: 13; D gene: TRBD1; CDR3 DNA: TGTGCCAGCAGCCCACAGGGGGCGTATGGCTACACCTTC; CDR3 protein: CASSPQGAYGYTF
J gene: TRBJ1-1; V gene: TRBV7-3; clone size: -; CDR3 length: 15; D gene: -; CDR3 DNA: TGTGCCAGCAGCTTAACGGACGAGGGGAACACTGAAGCTTTCTTT; CDR3 protein: CASSLTDEGNTEAFF
J gene: TRBJ1-1; V gene: TRBV20-1; clone size: many; CDR3 length: 14; D gene: -; CDR3 DNA: TGCAGTGCTAGAGTCCGGGGGGAAGGCACTGAAGCTTTCTTT; CDR3 protein: CSARVRGEGTEAFF
J gene: TRBJ1-2; V gene: TRBV27; clone size: many; CDR3 length: 12; D gene: -; CDR3 DNA: TGTGCCAGCAGTTCCTCAGGGTATGGCTACACCTTC; CDR3 protein: CASSSSGYGYTF
J gene: TRBJ1-1; V gene: TRBV12-3/TRBV12-4; clone size: many; CDR3 length: 15; D gene: TRBD1; CDR3 DNA: TGTGCCAGCAGTTTTCCCGGGACAGGGAACACTGAAGCTTTCTTT; CDR3 protein: CASSFPGTGNTEAFF
J gene: TRBJ2-5; V gene: TRBV4-1; clone size: many; CDR3 length: 14; D gene: -; CDR3 DNA: TGCGCCAGCAGCCAAGCGGTGTCTTGGGAGACCCAGTACTTC; CDR3 protein: CASSQAVSWETQYF
J gene: TRBJ1-2; V gene: TRBV12-3/TRBV12-4; clone size: many; CDR3 length: 15; D gene: TRBD1; CDR3 DNA: TGTGCCAGCAGCACAATCCGACAGGGCGGCTATGGCTACACCTTC; CDR3 protein: CASSTIRQGGYGYTF
J gene: TRBJ2-5; V gene: TRBV3-1; clone size: many; CDR3 length: 18; D gene: TRBD2; CDR3 DNA: TGTGCCAGCAGCTGGGGACTAGCGGGGGGCGGGATCCAAGAGACCCAGTACTTC; CDR3 protein: CASSWGLAGGGIQETQYF
J gene: TRBJ2-1; V gene: TRBV3-2; clone size: many; CDR3 length: 13; D gene: -; CDR3 DNA: TGTGCCAGCAGCCAAGATGACCGGGACTGGACGTTCTTC; CDR3 protein: CASSQDDRDWTFF
J gene: TRBJ2-3; V gene: TRBV5-1; clone size: few; CDR3 length: 14; D gene: TRBD1; CDR3 DNA: TGCGCCAGCAGCCGGGACAGGGTAGCAGATACGCAGTATTTT; CDR3 protein: CASSRDRVADTQYF
J gene: TRBJ1-1; V gene: TRBV7-2; clone size: many; CDR3 length: 16; D gene: -; CDR3 DNA: TGTGCCAGCAGCTTAGTGTTGGGGCTCGTGAACACTGAAGCTTTCTTT; CDR3 protein: CASSLVLGLVNTEAFF
J gene: TRBJ2-1; V gene: TRBV20-1; clone size: medium-sized; CDR3 length: 13; D gene: TRBD1; CDR3 DNA: TGCAGTGCTAGTGGCAGGGGGCTAAGGGAGCAGTTCTTC; CDR3 protein: CSASGRGLREQFF
J gene: TRBJ2-2; V gene: TRBV5-1; clone size: medium-sized; CDR3 length: 18; D gene: TRBD1; CDR3 DNA: TGCGCCAGCAGCTTGGCTACAGGGGGCCGAAGAAACACCGGGGAGCTGTTTTTT; CDR3 protein: CASSLATGGRRNTGELFF
J gene: TRBJ2-1; V gene: TRBV24-1; clone size: -; CDR3 length: 18; D gene: TRBD1; CDR3 DNA: TGTGCCACCAGTGATCCCGGGACAGGGGAGGGTTCCTACAATGAGCAGTTCTTC; CDR3 protein: CATSDPGTGEGSYNEQFF
J gene: TRBJ2-3; V gene: TRBV10-3; clone size: many; CDR3 length: 14; D gene: TRBD2; CDR3 DNA: TGTGCCATCAGCTACGGGGGGGCAACAGATACGCAGTATTTT; CDR3 protein: CAISYGGATDTQYF
J gene: TRBJ2-5; V gene: TRBV14; clone size: many; CDR3 length: 14; D gene: -; CDR3 DNA: TGTGCCAGCAGCCAAGCACTAGCCACGGAGACCCAGTACTTC; CDR3 protein: CASSQALATETQYF
J gene: TRBJ2-1; V gene: TRBV6-2/TRBV6-3; clone size: many; CDR3 length: 13; D gene: -; CDR3 DNA: TGTGCCAGCAGTTACGGAAGGCTAGGTGAGCAGTTCTTC; CDR3 protein: CASSYGRLGEQFF
J gene: TRBJ2-6; V gene: TRBV20-1; clone size: many; CDR3 length: 18; D gene: TRBD1; CDR3 DNA: TGCAGTGCTAGAGATCCGTGGGACAGGGGATCTGGGGCCAACGTCCTGACTTTC; CDR3 protein: CSARDPWDRGSGANVLTF
J gene: TRBJ2-1; V gene: TRBV6-1; clone size: many; CDR3 length: 15; D gene: TRBD2; CDR3 DNA: TGTGCCAGCAGCGGACTAGCGGGGGGAAGTGATGAGCAGTTCTTC; CDR3 protein: CASSGLAGGSDEQFF
J gene: TRBJ1-1; V gene: TRBV3-1; clone size: many; CDR3 length: 12; D gene: -; CDR3 DNA: TGTGCCAGCAGCCCTTGGGGGTCTGAAGCTTTCTTT; CDR3 protein: CASSPWGSEAFF
J gene: TRBJ2-3; V gene: TRBV5-1; clone size: many; CDR3 length: 15; D gene: -; CDR3 DNA: TGCGCCAGCAGCCCCCTCAGTCCGGGGACAGATACGCAGTATTTT; CDR3 protein: CASSPLSPGTDTQYF